This T cell receptor (beta chain) originates from a study of T-cell memory formation after mild COVID-19. Study-level information: Clustering of TCRs was largely donor specific. Study observations and caveats: The CD4+ clones that contracted clustered mainly within CM and EM, and the CD8+ clones concentrated in EMRA. Certain responding clones were present in pre-infection memory, suggesting participation of cross-reactive memory.

The germline V gene has CDR1 SGHVS and CDR2 FNYEAQ. The J segment lost 3 bases and the V segment lost 0 bases, leaving 4 bases of the junction unmatched. The CDR3 extends over 16 amino acids. In this sample, this clonotype turned up a few times. Its antigen is still unknown. UMIs and sample barcodes were carried by the TCR alpha and TCR beta cDNA libraries that 5'RACE produced using constant-segment primers. Via MiXCR, TCRdb re-called the 5' RACE reads, giving one row per CDR3 protein. Of some 300,000 distinct CDR3 sequences in the sample, less than 25% were seen once. Material for sequencing was PBMCs or a T cell subset sorted from them (not recorded which). The chain carries TRBV7-6 and TRBJ1-2, with 10 bases aligning to TRBD1. This receptor was identified in a man between 18 and 35 years old who had mild COVID-19 (a few samples of this study predate the infection). Cell type and time point are not known. The CDR3 DNA sequence: TGTGCCAGCAGCTTAGCCCCGGACAGGGGGGACTATGGCTACACCTTC. This gives the protein CASSLAPDRGDYGYTF.